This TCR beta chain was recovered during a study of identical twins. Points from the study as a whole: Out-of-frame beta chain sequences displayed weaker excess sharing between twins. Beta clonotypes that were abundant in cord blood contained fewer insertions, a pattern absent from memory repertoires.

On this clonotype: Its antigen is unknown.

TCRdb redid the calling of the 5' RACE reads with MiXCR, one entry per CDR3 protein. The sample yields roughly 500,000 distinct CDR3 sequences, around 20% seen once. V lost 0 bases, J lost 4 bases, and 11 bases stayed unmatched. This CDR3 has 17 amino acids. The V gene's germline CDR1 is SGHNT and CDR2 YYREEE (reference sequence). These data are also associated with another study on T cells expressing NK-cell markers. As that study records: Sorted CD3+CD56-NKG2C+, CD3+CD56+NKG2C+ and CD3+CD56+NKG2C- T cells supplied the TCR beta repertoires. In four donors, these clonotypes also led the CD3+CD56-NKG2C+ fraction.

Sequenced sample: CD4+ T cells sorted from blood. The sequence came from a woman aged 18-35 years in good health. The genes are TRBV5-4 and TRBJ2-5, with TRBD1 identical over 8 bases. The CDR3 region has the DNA TGTGCCAGCAGCTTGGGAGGCGGACAGGGTCTGGGAGAGACCCAGTACTTC. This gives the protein CASSLGGGQGLGETQYF.